Reported below is one T cell receptor (beta chain). The target antigen is unknown. One entry per CDR3 protein, called by TCRdb with MiXCR from the 5' RACE reads. The sample has roughly 97,000 distinct CDR3 sequences, roughly 8.3% seen once. Per germline, CDR1 GTSNPN and CDR2 SVGIG (reference sequence). CDR3 length: 14 residues. V was cut by 3 bases and J by 1 base, with 11 bases left in between. This entry is derived from a study of CD8 T cells in ankylosing spondylitis. Findings and caveats of the study: Previously reported in reactive arthritis synovial fluid and blood were some of the motif variants.

The chain links TRBV30 to TRBJ2-3, with D tentatively TRBD2 (5 bases). Sample: blood, either unsorted or a sorted T cell fraction (not recorded which). This clonotype originated in a male donor with ankylosing spondylitis or in good health (not recorded which). Here the CDR3 DNA reads TGTGCCTGGAGCCACTCAGCGGGCACAGATACGCAGTATTTT. Its translation is CAWSHSAGTDTQYF.